Following are 26 T cell receptor beta chains from one sample sequenced in a study of identical twins. From the 5' RACE reads, TCRdb called clonotypes with MiXCR, one entry per CDR3 protein. The sample records about 330,000 distinct CDR3 sequences, about 12% being singletons. The sample was also linked to a second study, of yellow fever vaccine responses in identical twins.

Sequencing used CD8+ T cells sorted from blood. The receptors derive from a woman between 18 and 30 years old in good health.

The genes are TRBV20-1 and TRBJ2-3; D call uncertain. V lost 0 bases and J 7 bases, leaving 17 bases between the germline ends. CDR3 length: 15 amino acids. Germline CDR1 DFQATT, CDR2 SNEGSKA (reference sequence). The CDR3 loop reads CSARERAQTPNTQYF. For the CDR3, the DNA is TGCAGTGCTAGAGAACGGGCCCAAACCCCCAATACGCAGTATTTT.

The chain couples TRBV24-1 to TRBJ2-1; D not resolved. Germline V gene sequence: CDR1 KGHDR, CDR2 SFDVKD. The V end was cut by 5 bases, the J end by 6 bases, with 7 bases between. The CDR3 is 12 amino acids. The CDR3 DNA is TGTGCCACCAGTGCCCCCGCCAATGAGCAGTTCTTC. Encoded protein: CATSAPANEQFF.

The V and J genes are TRBV7-9 and TRBJ2-1; TRBD2 agrees at 7 bases. Germline V gene sequence: CDR1 SEHNR, CDR2 FQNEAQ (reference sequence). CDR3 size: 14 residues. V shed 5 bases, J shed 8 bases, and the junction held 9 bases outside the gene matches. The CDR3 spells CASSGGEGFDEQFF. CDR3 nucleotide sequence: TGTGCCAGCAGCGGAGGGGAGGGTTTCGATGAGCAGTTCTTC.

V gene TRBV7-9 combines with J gene TRBJ2-1; 9 positions agree with TRBD1. CDR1 SEHNR and CDR2 FQNEAQ come from the germline V gene (reference sequence). V was clipped by 5 bases and J by 7 bases; unmatched bases: 6. The CDR3 is made up of 14 amino acids. For the CDR3, the DNA is TGTGCCAGCAGCCCCCGGGACAGGGCTAATGAGCAGTTCTTC. Translation: CASSPRDRANEQFF.

V usage is TRBV27 and J usage is TRBJ2-1; 8 bases map to TRBD2. The CDR3 totals 18 residues. The ends lost 1 base at V and 3 bases at J; junction bases unmatched: 11. Per the germline V gene, CDR1 is MNHEY and CDR2 is SMNVEV (reference sequence). CDR3: CASSLLRRQAGVYNEQFF. The CDR3 region has the DNA TGTGCCAGCAGTTTATTAAGACGGCAAGCGGGAGTCTACAATGAGCAGTTCTTC.

This clonotype was detected a few times. The chain combines TRBV6-1 with TRBJ2-1, with 7 nucleotides matching TRBD2. With V trimmed by 7 bases and J by 4 bases, 7 bases remained unmatched. CDR3 length equals 14 residues. Germline V gene sequence: CDR1 MNHNS, CDR2 SASEGT. The DNA of the CDR3 is TGTGCCAGCACGGGGCAGGGAGGGTACAATGAGCAGTTCTTC. It is translated as CASTGQGGYNEQFF.

The V and J genes are TRBV9 and TRBJ2-1; D is unclear. Germline CDR1 and CDR2: SGDLS and YYNGEE. CDR3 length: 15 amino acids. Trimming removed 4 bases at V and 2 bases at J, with 13 bases between. CDR3 sequence: CASSLKAEAYNEQFF. The CDR3 bases are TGTGCCAGCAGCCTTAAGGCAGAAGCCTACAATGAGCAGTTCTTC.

The chain has TRBV27 and TRBJ2-1, with D possibly being TRBD1 or TRBD2 (5 bases each). V gave up 6 bases and J gave up 1 base, with 10 bases separating them. This CDR3 has 14 amino acids. Germline V gene data show CDR1 as MNHEY and CDR2 as SMNVEV (reference sequence). The DNA for the CDR3 is TGTGCCAGCAGGGGGGTAAGGTCCTACAATGAGCAGTTCTTC. Its protein is CASRGVRSYNEQFF.

The chain couples TRBV5-1 to TRBJ1-6; no clear D. This CDR3 is 15 amino acids long. The V gene lost 4 bases and the J gene lost 10 bases, with 18 bases spanning the gap. The germline V gene encodes CDR1 SGHRS and CDR2 YFSETQ. The DNA for the CDR3 is TGCGCCAGCAGCCCTTATGAGTTATTCGCCTCACCCCTCCACTTT. It codes for CASSPYELFASPLHF.

This clonotype was detected a few times. J is TRBJ2-1 and V is TRBV29-1, with 8 bases lining up with TRBD2. Germline CDR1 SQVTM, CDR2 ANQGSEA. V shed 5 bases, J shed 3 bases, and the junction held 3 bases outside the gene matches. The CDR3 runs 13 residues. CDR3 nucleotides: TGCAGCGTTAGGACTAGCAACTACAATGAGCAGTTCTTC. Its translation: CSVRTSNYNEQFF.

This clonotype was detected only a few times. The chain has TRBV2 and TRBJ2-5; the D is unclear. CDR3 length: 15 residues. V was cut by 2 bases and J by 0 bases, with 10 bases left in between. Germline loops: CDR1 SNHLY, CDR2 FYNNEI. CDR3 protein: CASSERVADQETQYF. CDR3 sequence (DNA): TGTGCCAGCAGTGAAAGGGTGGCAGACCAAGAGACCCAGTACTTC.

This clonotype was recorded many times. The chain employs TRBV10-3 and TRBJ2-5; D is unresolved. With 4 bases removed from V and 2 bases from J, the gap between germline ends came to 5 bases. The CDR3 extends over 12 amino acids. The germline gives CDR1 ENHRY, CDR2 SYGVKD. The CDR3 loop is CAISVQQETQYF. The DNA for the CDR3 is TGTGCCATCAGTGTTCAACAAGAGACCCAGTACTTC.

This clonotype was counted ten times or more. This CDR3 reads CAISESGTGRFVSPGEQFF. CDR3 sequence (DNA): TGTGCCATCAGTGAGTCCGGGACAGGAAGGTTCGTTTCCCCGGGTGAGCAGTTCTTC. V is TRBV10-3 and J is TRBJ2-1, with TRBD1 identical over 8 bases. The CDR3 contains 19 residues. V dropped 0 bases and J dropped 9; count of bases not matched to a gene: 19. The V gene's germline CDR1 is ENHRY and CDR2 SYGVKD.

The chain has TRBV2 and TRBJ2-1; 11 bases line up with TRBD1. The V gene end was trimmed by 6 bases and the J gene end by 6 bases; junction bases not matched to a gene: 7. The germline CDR1 and CDR2 sequences are SNHLY and FYNNEI. The CDR3 contains 15 residues. The chain's CDR3 is CASSGTGGLRNEQFF. In DNA form, the CDR3 reads TGTGCCAGCAGCGGGACAGGGGGTCTACGCAATGAGCAGTTCTTC.

This clonotype was recorded a few times. The rearrangement uses TRBV6-5 and TRBJ2-5; a possible D gene is TRBD2 (5 bases). Germline CDR1 reads MNHEY; CDR2 reads SVGAGI. With 0 bases removed from V and 2 bases from J, the gap between germline ends came to 7 bases. CDR3 length: 14 residues. CDR3 coding DNA: TGTGCCAGCAGTTACTCCGGGGAGCAAGAGACCCAGTACTTC. This sequence encodes CASSYSGEQETQYF.

This chain links TRBV27 with TRBJ1-6; D ambiguous. Trimming removed 0 bases at V and 16 bases at J, with 19 bases between. CDR1 is MNHEY and CDR2 is SMNVEV in the germline V gene (reference sequence). The CDR3 runs 15 residues. The CDR3 sequence is CASSLSPGSGPGLHF. CDR3 coding DNA: TGTGCCAGCAGTTTATCTCCGGGGTCGGGTCCCGGGCTCCACTTT.

This clonotype was observed many times. The rearrangement joins TRBV4-1 to TRBJ2-1; perhaps D is TRBD1 or TRBD2 (5 bases each). Trimming shortened V by 3 bases and J by 5 bases, and 14 bases separated the two germline ends. CDR1 and CDR2 (germline): MGHRA, YSYEKL. CDR3 length: 15 residues. CDR3 region: CASSQYGTENNEQFF. The CDR3 nucleotides read TGCGCCAGCAGCCAGTACGGGACGGAGAACAATGAGCAGTTCTTC.

This chain connects TRBV3-1 to TRBJ2-3; weak D call: TRBD2 (7 bases). Per the germline V gene, CDR1 is LGHDT and CDR2 is YNNKEL (reference sequence). V lost 4 bases, J lost 3 bases, and 14 bases lay in between. CDR3 size: 15 residues. CDR3 DNA sequence: TGTGCCAGCAGCCCCCTGGGGGGGCAGACAGATACGCAGTATTTT. This codes for CASSPLGGQTDTQYF.

The table lists this clonotype with a few counts. The J gene is TRBJ2-6, the V gene TRBV20-1; the D is unclear. Germline CDR1 is DFQATT and CDR2 is SNEGSKA (reference sequence). Trimming cost V 0 bases and J 4 bases, with 10 bases left between them. The CDR3 totals 15 residues. CDR3 in amino acids: CSARDKDPGANVLTF. The CDR3 bases are TGCAGTGCTAGAGATAAGGACCCCGGGGCCAACGTCCTGACTTTC.

This clonotype was seen more than once but under ten times. The chain joins TRBV27 to TRBJ1-2; 7 positions agree with TRBD1. The CDR3 consists of 14 residues. From germline, CDR1 is MNHEY and CDR2 SMNVEV (reference sequence). Losses at the gene ends were 6 bases for V and 4 bases for J; bases not matched to a gene: 8. CDR3 coding DNA: TGTGCCAGCAGAATGACAGGGTTACCCTATGGCTACACCTTC. Its protein is CASRMTGLPYGYTF.

This clonotype has only a few counts. The V gene is TRBV12-5, the J gene TRBJ2-5, with 8 bases lining up with TRBD1. Losses at the gene ends were 5 bases for V and 5 bases for J; bases not matched to a gene: 10. This CDR3 has 15 residues. Germline CDR1 is LGHNT and CDR2 is FRNRAP. The CDR3: CASGPTSGGRETQYF. The DNA for the CDR3 is TGTGCTAGTGGTCCGACGTCAGGGGGCCGGGAGACCCAGTACTTC.

This clonotype was counted between two and nine times. The chain combines TRBV6-5 with TRBJ2-7; D is possibly TRBD2 (6 bases). This CDR3 has 15 amino acids. The germline V gene encodes CDR1 MNHEY and CDR2 SVGAGI. V lost 2 bases, J lost 6 bases, and 17 bases lay in between. In DNA form, the CDR3 reads TGTGCCAGCAGTTACACACTAGCAGCCCGAAGCGAGCAGTACTTC. Translated: CASSYTLAARSEQYF.

The V and J genes are TRBV9 and TRBJ2-7; D uncertain. V lost 4 bases and J 0 bases, leaving 11 bases between the germline ends. This CDR3 has 14 amino acids. Germline V gene sequence: CDR1 SGDLS, CDR2 YYNGEE. CDR3: CASSPDGSSYEQYF. The CDR3 region has the DNA TGTGCCAGCAGCCCCGACGGTAGCTCCTACGAGCAGTACTTC.

This clonotype occurred a few times. This chain joins TRBV14 and TRBJ2-1; 12 bases agree with TRBD1. CDR3 length equals 24 residues. Unmatched junction bases numbered 25, after V lost 0 bases and J lost 4 bases. Germline V gene sequence: CDR1 SGHDN, CDR2 FVKESK. CDR3 nucleotides: TGTGCCAGCAGCCAAGATGGGGACAGGGGGCTGGTGCTCCGTTTCGTTTCAACATACAATGAGCAGTTCTTC. This codes for CASSQDGDRGLVLRFVSTYNEQFF.

The chain recombines TRBV7-9 with TRBJ2-1, with 8 bases lining up with TRBD2. Germline values: CDR1 SEHNR, CDR2 FQNEAQ (reference sequence). Trimming cost V 4 bases and J 0 bases; bases outside gene matches: 8. The CDR3 has 17 amino acids. CDR3: CASSSSRTSLSYNEQFF. DNA for the CDR3: TGTGCCAGCAGCTCCTCCCGGACTAGCCTCTCCTACAATGAGCAGTTCTTC.

This clonotype was seen only a few times. The rearrangement joins TRBV5-5 to TRBJ2-3; 8 bases align to TRBD1. The CDR3 has 13 residues. CDR1 SGHKS and CDR2 YYEKEE come from the germline V gene (reference sequence). V shed 6 bases, J shed 6 bases, and the junction held 6 bases outside the gene matches. The CDR3 is CASNSDRVDTQYF. CDR3 nucleotide sequence: TGTGCCAGCAACTCGGACAGGGTGGATACGCAGTATTTT.